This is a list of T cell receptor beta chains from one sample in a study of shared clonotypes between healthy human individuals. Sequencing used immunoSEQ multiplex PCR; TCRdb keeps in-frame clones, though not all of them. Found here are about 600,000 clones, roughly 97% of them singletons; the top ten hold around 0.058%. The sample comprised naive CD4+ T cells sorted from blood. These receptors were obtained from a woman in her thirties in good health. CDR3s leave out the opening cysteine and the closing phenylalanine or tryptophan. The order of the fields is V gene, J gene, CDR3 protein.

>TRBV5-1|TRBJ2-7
ASSLEVVGEAEQY
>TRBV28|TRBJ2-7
ASTKPGGNEQY
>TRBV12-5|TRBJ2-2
ASGLETKLTGSSTGELF
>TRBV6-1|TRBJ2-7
ASSEVSGSRGEQY
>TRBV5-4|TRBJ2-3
ASSLAGGLLTQY
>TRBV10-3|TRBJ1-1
AISESGQEAF
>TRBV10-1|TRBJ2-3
ASSGYTSTDTQY
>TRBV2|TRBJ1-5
ASSETGPLDQPQH
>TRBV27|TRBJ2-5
ASSFRVGETQY
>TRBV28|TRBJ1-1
ASKENTEAF
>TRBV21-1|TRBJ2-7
ASSKVEGSSYEQY
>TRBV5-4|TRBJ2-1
ASSSLAGRSYNEQF
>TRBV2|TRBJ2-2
ASSAQGWNTGELF
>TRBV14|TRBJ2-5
ASSQGRDRRETQY
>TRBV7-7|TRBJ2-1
ASSLGRAVVGEQF
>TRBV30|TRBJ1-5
AWSVRDQQPQH
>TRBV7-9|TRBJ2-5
ASSSGAGGETQY
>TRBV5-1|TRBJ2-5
ASNSIGSRETQY
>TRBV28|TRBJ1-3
ASRGGGAGGNTIY
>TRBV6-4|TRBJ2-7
ASSVLAGGSYEQY
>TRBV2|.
ASSDGSPYEQY
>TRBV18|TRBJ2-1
ASSPPSGNEQF